This TCR beta chain was documented in a study of shared clonotypes between healthy human individuals. Remarks on this clone: Its antigen is not known.

CDR1 LNHDA and CDR2 SQIVND come from the germline V gene (reference sequence). This CDR3 contains 16 residues. V lost 9 bases and J lost 2; bases outside the gene matches: 9. General study findings and limits: The expectation was that sequencing depth would affect clonotype sharing among donors.

Every immunoSEQ plate was one replicate of a subset's evenly spread DNA. Clones were read by immunoSEQ multiplex PCR, and TCRdb kept only the in-frame ones, dropping some. The sample yields about 380,000 clones, about 96% seen once. Specimen: memory CD8+ T cells sorted from blood. Subset given: CD45RO+ cells pooled with CCR7-negative TemRA cells. The chain links TRBV19 to TRBJ1-4; TRBD1 matches at 10 bases. This clonotype was sampled from a man aged 25 to 40 in good health. The CDR3 DNA reads as TGTGCCAGCCGGGACAGGGGATTTCGGACTAATGAAAAACTGTTTTTT. This codes for CASRDRGFRTNEKLFF.